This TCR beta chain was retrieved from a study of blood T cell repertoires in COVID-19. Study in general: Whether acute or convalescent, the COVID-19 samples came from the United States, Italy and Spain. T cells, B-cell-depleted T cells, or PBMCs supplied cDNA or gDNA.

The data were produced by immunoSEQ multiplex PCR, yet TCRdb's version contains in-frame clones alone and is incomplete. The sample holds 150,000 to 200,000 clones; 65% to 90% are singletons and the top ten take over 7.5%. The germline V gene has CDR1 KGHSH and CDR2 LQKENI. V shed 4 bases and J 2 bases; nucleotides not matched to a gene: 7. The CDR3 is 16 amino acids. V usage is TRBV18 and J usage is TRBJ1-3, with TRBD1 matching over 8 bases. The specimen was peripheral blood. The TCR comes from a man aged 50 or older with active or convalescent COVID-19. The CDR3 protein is CASSRQTGDTGNTIYF. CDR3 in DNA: TGTGCCAGCTCACGCCAGACAGGGGACACTGGAAACACCATATATTTT.